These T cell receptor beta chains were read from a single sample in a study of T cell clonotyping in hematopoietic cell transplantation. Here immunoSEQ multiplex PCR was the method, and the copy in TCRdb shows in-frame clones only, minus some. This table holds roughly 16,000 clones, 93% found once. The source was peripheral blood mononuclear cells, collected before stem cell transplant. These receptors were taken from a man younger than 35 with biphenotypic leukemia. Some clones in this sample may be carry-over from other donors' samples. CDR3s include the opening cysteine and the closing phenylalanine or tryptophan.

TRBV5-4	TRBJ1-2	CASSSPQANGYTF
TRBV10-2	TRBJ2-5	CASSEGGLAGQETQYF
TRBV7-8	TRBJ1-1	CASSLQGWVTEAFF
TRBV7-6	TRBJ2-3	CASMEGDTQYF
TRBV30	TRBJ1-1	CAWATGTKGTEAFF
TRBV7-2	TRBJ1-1	CASSLAPGPTEAFF
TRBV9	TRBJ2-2	CASSGWGSGGELFF
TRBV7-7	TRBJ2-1	CASSPGLADYNEQFF
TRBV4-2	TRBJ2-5	CASSQITGGRETQYF
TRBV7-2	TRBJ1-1	CASVLTGMNTEAFF
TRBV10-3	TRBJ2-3	CAITTGLTDTQYF
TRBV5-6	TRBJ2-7	CASSAFRGYEQYF
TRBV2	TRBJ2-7	CASIRTGSSYEQYF
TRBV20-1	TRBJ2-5	CSAVRRETQYF
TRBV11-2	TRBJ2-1	CASSSPAGAYNEQFF
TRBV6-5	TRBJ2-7	CASSPGQGKGEQYF
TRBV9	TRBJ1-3	CASSPRDGAGNTIYF
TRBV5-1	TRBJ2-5	CASSLSGGGETQYF
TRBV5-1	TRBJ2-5	CASSPGVALETQYF
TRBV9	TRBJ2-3	CASSVVSSTDTQYF
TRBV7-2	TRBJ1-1	CASSSRGNTEAFF
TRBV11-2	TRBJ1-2	CASSPSRSTGGYGYTF
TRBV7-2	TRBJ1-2	CASSSSPNYGYTF
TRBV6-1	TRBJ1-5	CASSEASGQPQHF
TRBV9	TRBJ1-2	CASSVGGQGANYGYTF
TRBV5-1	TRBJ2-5	CASSHRQEQTQYF
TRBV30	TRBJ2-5	CAWGRPLIQETQYF
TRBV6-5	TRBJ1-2	CASTMGQGFYGYTF
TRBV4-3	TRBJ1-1	CASSQVGPMNTEAFF
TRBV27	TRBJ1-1	CASRSLLGRGQEAFF
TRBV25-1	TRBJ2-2	CASSSMGTEDTGELFF
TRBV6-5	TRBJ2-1	CASSYSSRGPYNEQFF
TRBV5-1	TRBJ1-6	CASSLGARSAVGYNSPLHF
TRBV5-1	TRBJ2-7	CASSLAYGSYEQYF
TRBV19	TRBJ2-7	CASSFQRGQSYEQYF
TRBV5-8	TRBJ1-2	CASSPGPYGYTF
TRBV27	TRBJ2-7	CATRWGVTQYF
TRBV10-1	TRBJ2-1	CASSDPAGGSYNEQFF
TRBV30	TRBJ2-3	CAWRRLAGDTQYF
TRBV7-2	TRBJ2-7	CASSRNRGRSTEQYF
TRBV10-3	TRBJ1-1	CAARKGGANTEAFF
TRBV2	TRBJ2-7	CASSEEYEQYF
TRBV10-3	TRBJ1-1	CAISATAFGLGDEAFF
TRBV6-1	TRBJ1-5	CASSEVPDLWGANQPQHF
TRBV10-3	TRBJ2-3	CAIGNSGPKTDTQYF
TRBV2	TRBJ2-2	CASRPSGNTGELFF
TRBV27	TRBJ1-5	CASSPSRATGQPQHF
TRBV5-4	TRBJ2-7	CASSIRQGSAYEQYF
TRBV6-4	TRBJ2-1	CASSGGGDYNEQFF
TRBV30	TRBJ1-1	CAWRKAGETTEAFF
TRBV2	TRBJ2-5	CASRALAGSYQETQYF
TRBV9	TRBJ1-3	CASSVGVSGNTIYF
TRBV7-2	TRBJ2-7	CASSRRLAGYYEQYF
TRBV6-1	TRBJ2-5	CASSESAGGQETQYF
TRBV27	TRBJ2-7	CASPDGGLHSYEQYF
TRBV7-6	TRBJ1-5	CASSLGGDGDQPQHF
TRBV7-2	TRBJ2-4	CASSAGTDGIQYF
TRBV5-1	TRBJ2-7	CASSLGWDFGYEQYF
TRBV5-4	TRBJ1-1	CASSFGATEAFF